The clone carrying this T cell receptor beta chain was seen repeatedly, ten times or more. Unique molecular identifiers were linked by the library to individual cDNA molecules. In the authors' workflow: Sample TCR counts, which ranged from about 23,224 to 750,000, had a median of roughly 96,000. TCRdb redid the calling of the RACE reads with MiXCR, one entry per CDR3 protein. The V and J calls here are based on TCRdb, not the publication. The sample gives 300,000 to 450,000 distinct CDR3 sequences, 4.5% to 5.5% of which show up once; 2.6% is in the top ten. The source of the sample is a study of human T cells and chemical hapten exposure. CDR3 length: 14 amino acids. Germline values: CDR1 KGHDR, CDR2 SFDVKD. Trimming removed 0 bases at V and 5 bases at J, with 6 bases between. As to time point: pre-sensitization, week 0. Treatment here: therapeutic diphenylcyclopropenone sensitization with weekly scalp DPC. Those who donated were patients with alopecia, 18 to 70 years of age, and suitable for DPC.

The gene calls are TRBV24-1 and TRBJ2-2; D perhaps matches TRBD1 (5 bases). This clonotype was sampled from a woman in her forties or fifties with alopecia areata. Some clones in this sample may be carry-over from other donors' samples. The sample was whole blood, taken in connection with sensitization to the hapten diphenylcyclopropenone (DPC). The CDR3 protein is CATSDLAGTGELFF. The DNA of the CDR3 is TGTGCCACCAGTGATTTGGCAGGGACCGGGGAGCTGTTTTTT.